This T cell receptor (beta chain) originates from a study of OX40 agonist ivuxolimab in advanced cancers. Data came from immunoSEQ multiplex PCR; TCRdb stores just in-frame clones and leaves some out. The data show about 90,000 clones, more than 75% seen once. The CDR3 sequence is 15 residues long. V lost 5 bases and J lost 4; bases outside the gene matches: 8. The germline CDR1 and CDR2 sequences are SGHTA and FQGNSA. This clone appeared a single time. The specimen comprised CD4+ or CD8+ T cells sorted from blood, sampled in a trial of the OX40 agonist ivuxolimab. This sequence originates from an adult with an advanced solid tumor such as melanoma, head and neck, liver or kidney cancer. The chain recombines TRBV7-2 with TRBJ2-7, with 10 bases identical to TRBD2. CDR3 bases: TGTGCCAGCAGCCCCCTAGCGGGAGCAAGGTACGAGCAGTACTTC. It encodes CASSPLAGARYEQYF.